These T cell receptor beta chains were read from a single sample in a study of blood T cell repertoires in COVID-19. The table came from immunoSEQ multiplex PCR; TCRdb's copy has only in-frame clones and leaves some out. The table shows hundreds of thousands of clones, with approximately 86% occurring only once. Sequenced input: peripheral blood. These receptors all stem from a man aged 65 to 85 with acute or convalescent COVID-19. Both conserved end residues are part of each CDR3. D genes are given only for firm matches. Rows may omit the clone size; those that give it use once, few, many or a size class.

TGTGCCAGCAGCCATGATCACGGGTCTGAAGCTTTCTTT	CASSHDHGSEAFF	NA	NA	TRBJ1-1	TRBV3-1/TRBV3-2
TGTGCCAGCAGTCCGGGGGTCTATAATTCACCCCTCCACTTT	CASSPGVYNSPLHF	NA	NA	TRBJ1-6	TRBV7-2
TGTGCCAGTAGTGGCGGGACAGGTGTCCCCACTGAAGCTTTCTTT	CASSGGTGVPTEAFF	TRBD1	few	TRBJ1-1	TRBV19
TGTGCCAGCAGCTTCGGGCAGGGGCTTAATTCACCCCTCCACTTT	CASSFGQGLNSPLHF	NA	NA	TRBJ1-6	TRBV5-6
TGTGCCAGCAGTCTTTCACCGGGACAGGGGGGATCTGGGGCCAACGTCCTGACTTTC	CASSLSPGQGGSGANVLTF	TRBD1	NA	TRBJ2-6	TRBV27
TGTGCCAGCAGTTTTACGGGGGGCGGCAACGAGCAGTACTTC	CASSFTGGGNEQYF	NA	NA	TRBJ2-7	TRBV11-2
TGTGCCAGCAGCGGGATGGCAGAGAACTATGGCTACACCTTC	CASSGMAENYGYTF	NA	NA	TRBJ1-2	TRBV28
TGTGCCAGCAGCTTAGACACAGGTGGCTACACCTTC	CASSLDTGGYTF	NA	many	TRBJ1-2	TRBV5-4
TGTGCCAGTAGTAGGAGGGACACCGGGGAGCTGTTTTTT	CASSRRDTGELFF	NA	NA	TRBJ2-2	TRBV19
TGTGCCAGTAGTATCGTCCGGGGGGAAGGATCACCCCTCCACTTT	CASSIVRGEGSPLHF	NA	NA	TRBJ1-6	TRBV19
TGTGCCAGCAGGGCGGGCTATGGCTACACCTTC	CASRAGYGYTF	NA	NA	TRBJ1-2	TRBV6-5
TGTGCCGGGAGAATAGCGGGAGGGCGTACCGGGGAGCTGTTTTTT	CAGRIAGGRTGELFF	TRBD2	NA	TRBJ2-2	TRBV6-6
TGCGCCAGCAGCTACTCGACAGAGCCCTACGAAAAACTGTTTTTT	CASSYSTEPYEKLFF	NA	NA	TRBJ1-4	TRBV5-1
TGTGCCAGCAGCTTAAGATCCGGGACAGCGTATAATTCACCCCTCCACTTT	CASSLRSGTAYNSPLHF	TRBD1	NA	TRBJ1-6	TRBV5-4
TGTGCCAGCAGTGAAAGGACAGGGACCAGAGAGACCCAGTACTTC	CASSERTGTRETQYF	TRBD1	once	TRBJ2-5	TRBV2
TGTGCCAGCAGTGAGAGCACTGAAGCTTTCTTT	CASSESTEAFF	NA	NA	TRBJ1-1	TRBV25-1
TGCAGCGGCGCTCTTGGAGGCTATGGCTACACCTTC	CSGALGGYGYTF	NA	NA	TRBJ1-2	TRBV29-1
TGTGCCAGCAGCTTAGGGACAGGAGTAAATTCACCCCTCCACTTT	CASSLGTGVNSPLHF	TRBD1	NA	TRBJ1-6	TRBV5-4
TGTGCCAGCACAGGCTCTCGTGATAATAATTCACCCCTCCACTTT	CASTGSRDNNSPLHF	NA	NA	TRBJ1-6	TRBV2
TGTGCCAGTAGTATTTTAGGGGCCGGCCCTCGGGACTATGGCTACACCTTC	CASSILGAGPRDYGYTF	NA	few	TRBJ1-2	TRBV19
TGTGCCAGCAGCCCGGCGACAGGGGTAGATGAGCAGTTCTTC	CASSPATGVDEQFF	TRBD1	NA	TRBJ2-1	TRBV7-9
TGTGCCAGCAGCTTAATAGCGGGGGGGCCGGGAGATACGCATTATTTT	CASSLIAGGPGDTHYF	TRBD2	NA	TRBJ2-3	TRBV7-3
TGTGCCAGCAGCTTGGAGGTCAGACTATCGGGCTACACCTTC	CASSLEVRLSGYTF	NA	NA	TRBJ1-2	TRBV5-8
TGTGCCAGCAGTGAAACGCTAGCGAACGAGCAGTACTTC	CASSETLANEQYF	NA	few	TRBJ2-7	TRBV6-1
TGTGCCAGCAGCCTGACTAGCGGGGGCCTCCGGGATACGCAGTATTTT	CASSLTSGGLRDTQYF	TRBD2	NA	TRBJ2-3	TRBV14